The 10 T cell receptor beta chains presented below share a single source sample, sequenced in a study of tumor-infiltrating lymphocytes in oesophageal squamous cell carcinoma. TCRdb re-called the PCR reads with MiXCR, one entry per CDR3 protein. This sample has roughly 14,000 distinct CDR3 sequences, with approximately 50% found just once. The sample was esophageal tumor tissue. The receptors were gathered from a male donor with esophageal squamous cell carcinoma.

The rearrangement joins TRBV6-6 to TRBJ2-4; D might be TRBD1 (6 bases). Germline V lookup: CDR1 MNHNY, CDR2 SVGAGI (reference sequence). Trimming cost V 8 bases and J 6 bases, with 14 bases left between them. The CDR3 covers 13 residues. In DNA, the CDR3 is TGTGCCAGCGAACCGGGACAAAGAAACATTCAGTACTTC. This codes for CASEPGQRNIQYF.

This chain links TRBV7-3 with TRBJ2-3; possibly TRBD1 for D (5 bases). Germline V lookup: CDR1 SGHTA, CDR2 FQGTGA. This CDR3 contains 15 residues. V lost 5 bases and J 2 bases, leaving 14 bases between the germline ends. DNA for the CDR3: TGTGCCAGCAGCGATACGATAGGGGTCACAGATACGCAGTATTTT. Amino acid sequence: CASSDTIGVTDTQYF.

This clonotype was recorded many times. V usage is TRBV27 and J usage is TRBJ2-2, with TRBD2 matching 7 bases. The CDR3 is 16 residues long. Germline values: CDR1 MNHEY, CDR2 SMNVEV (reference sequence). Trimming at V came to 4 bases and at J to 6 bases, leaving 11 bases not matched to a gene. CDR3 loop: CASSSLAAQGPGELFF. The CDR3 region has the DNA TGTGCCAGCAGTTCGCTAGCGGCGCAGGGACCCGGGGAGCTGTTTTTT.

The rearrangement links TRBV7-8 to TRBJ2-5, with 9 nucleotides matching TRBD2. Judging by the DNA end, TRBJ2-7 fits better; the J call may be wrong. Germline loops: CDR1 SGHVS, CDR2 FQNEAQ. This CDR3 has 14 amino acids. The CDR3 DNA is TGTGCCAGCACCCAGACTAGCGGTAGCTACGAGCAGTACTTC. It is translated as CASTQTSGSYEQYF.

This clonotype has more than one count but fewer than ten. The CDR3 DNA follows: TGTGCCAGCAGCCCCTGGACTAGCGGGAGTTCAGATACGCAGTATTTT. It specifies CASSPWTSGSSDTQYF. The V gene is TRBV7-2, the J gene TRBJ2-3; 13 bases are shared with TRBD2. With V trimmed by 5 bases and J by 4 bases, 6 bases remained unmatched. CDR1 is SGHTA and CDR2 is FQGNSA in the germline V gene. The CDR3 consists of 16 residues.

Judged by abundance, this clonotype is medium-sized. The rearrangement joins TRBV12-3 or TRBV12-4 to TRBJ1-3, with unresolved D. The V end lost 3 bases, the J end lost 2 bases, and 2 bases lay between the germline ends. The CDR3 consists of 12 residues. The CDR3 region is CASSFPGNTIYF. In nucleotides, the CDR3 is TGTGCCAGCAGTTTTCCTGGAAACACCATATATTTT.

This clonotype was counted only a few times. The V gene is TRBV11-2, the J gene TRBJ2-5; D gene uncertain. The germline V and J ends were trimmed by 0 bases and 1 base, with 9 bases remaining between them. There are 15 residues in the CDR3. CDR1 and CDR2 (germline): SGHAT, FQNNGV. Here the CDR3 DNA reads TGTGCCAGCAGCTTAGAGTTCCAGTCCCAAGAGACCCAGTACTTC. It encodes CASSLEFQSQETQYF.

Worth noting for this clonotype: An end of the junction differs from the germline gene, which may be a read error. The chain is built from TRBV7-7 and TRBJ2-1; D is possibly TRBD1 or TRBD2 (5 bases each). The DNA matches TRBJ2-5 better at its end, which makes the J call doubtful. This CDR3 has 13 amino acids. Germline assignment: CDR1 SSHAT and CDR2 FNYEAQ (reference sequence). For the CDR3, the DNA is TGTGCTAGCAGCTTGGGGGTTTTGAAGACCCAGTACTTC. Translation: CASSLGVLKTQYF.

This clonotype was recorded at least ten times. This sequence may be a read error, since a much larger clone differs from it by one base. V usage is TRBV7-9 and J usage is TRBJ2-7; TRBD2 matches at 14 bases. V lost 3 bases to trimming and J lost 7 bases; unmatched junction nucleotides: 5. This CDR3 contains 15 residues. The germline V gene encodes CDR1 SEHNR and CDR2 FQNEAQ (reference sequence). The CDR3, as DNA: TGTGCCAGCAGCTTCGGACTAGCGGGAGGAAAGGAGCAGTACTTC. Amino acids: CASSFGLAGGKEQYF.

By share of the sample, this clonotype is large. This rearrangement joins TRBV12-3 or TRBV12-4 to TRBJ2-3, with a possible D match to TRBD2 (5 bases). The V and J ends lost 4 bases and 0 bases respectively, with 8 bases between them. The CDR3 sequence is 14 residues long. The chain's CDR3 is CASSYQRSTDTQYF. The CDR3 DNA sequence: TGTGCCAGCAGTTACCAGCGGAGCACAGATACGCAGTATTTT.